Each of the 19 T cell receptor beta chains below was sequenced from the same sample in a study of cytomegalovirus exposure and HLA in healthy donors. TCRdb keeps only in-frame clones here, not all; method: immunoSEQ multiplex PCR. The profile shows roughly 50,000 clones, 85% to 95% of them singletons. Specimen: PBMCs. The receptors come from a woman younger than 30 in good health and CMV-seropositive.

The gene calls are TRBV6-6 and TRBJ2-7; 9 positions match TRBD1. Trimming at V came to 5 bases and at J to 7 bases, leaving 9 bases not matched to a gene. CDR1 and CDR2 from the germline V gene are MNHNY and SVGAGI (reference sequence). There are 14 residues in the CDR3. Here the CDR3 reads CASSTRTGVKEQYF. CDR3 DNA: TGTGCCAGCAGTACCAGGACAGGGGTAAAAGAGCAGTACTTC.

This clone was seen once. The chain uses TRBV5-1 and TRBJ2-7; D gene unclear. The CDR3 consists of 13 residues. Trimming took 7 bases from V and 2 from J, leaving 13 bases between them. The germline V gene encodes CDR1 SGHRS and CDR2 YFSETQ. The CDR3 reads CASRGSGPYEQYF. In DNA form, the CDR3 reads TGCGCCAGCCGAGGATCCGGTCCCTACGAGCAGTACTTC.

The chain joins TRBV9 to TRBJ2-7, with 13 bases that match TRBD2. Germline values: CDR1 SGDLS, CDR2 YYNGEE. CDR3 length equals 15 residues. The V segment lost 4 bases and the J segment 12 bases; nucleotides outside the gene matches: 13. CDR3 amino acids: CASSSGLAGASSPYF. The CDR3 coding sequence is TGTGCCAGCAGCTCAGGACTAGCGGGGGCCTCCAGCCCGTACTTC.

This chain's CDR3 is CASRGTGGLYEQYF. CDR3 nucleotide sequence: TGTGCCAGCAGAGGGACAGGGGGGCTCTACGAGCAGTACTTC. The rearrangement links TRBV7-2 to TRBJ2-7; 11 positions agree with TRBD1. This CDR3 has 14 amino acids. V was clipped by 6 bases and J by 3 bases; unmatched bases: 4. In germline, CDR1 is SGHTA, CDR2 FQGNSA.

The rearrangement joins TRBV5-6 to TRBJ2-6; tentatively, D is TRBD1 (6 bases). Germline V lookup: CDR1 SGHDT, CDR2 YYEEEE. This CDR3 has 17 amino acids. Deletions cut 0 bases from V and 0 bases from J, with 10 bases between. CDR3 loop: CASSLGQGRSGANVLTF. The CDR3 DNA reads as TGTGCCAGCAGCTTGGGGCAGGGGCGCTCTGGGGCCAACGTCCTGACTTTC.

This clone was seen more than once but under ten times. The DNA of the CDR3 is TGTGCCAGCAGTCTATGGGACAGCAAAAACATTCAGTACTTC. Its translation is CASSLWDSKNIQYF. This sequence joins TRBV6-1 and TRBJ2-4; 7 positions agree with TRBD1. Trimming cost V 5 bases and J 3 bases; bases outside gene matches: 4. CDR3 length: 14 residues. CDR1 is MNHNS, CDR2 SASEGT, per germline.

The V call is TRBV5-4, the J call TRBJ2-7; D unresolved. Germline CDR1 and CDR2: SGHNT and YYREEE (reference sequence). This CDR3 is 14 amino acids long. Deletions cut 0 bases from V and 2 bases from J, with 9 bases between. The CDR3 coding sequence is TGTGCCAGCAGCTTGGGTCTGCCAGCCTACGAGCAGTACTTC. This encodes CASSLGLPAYEQYF.

V is TRBV5-1 and J is TRBJ1-1; weak D call: TRBD1 (6 bases). The CDR3 runs to 13 residues. The germline gives CDR1 SGHRS, CDR2 YFSETQ. The V gene lost 3 bases and the J gene lost 11 bases, with 17 bases spanning the gap. The CDR3 nucleotides read TGCGCCAGCAGCTCGGCCCAGGGGCTCGGGGCTTTCTTT. This translates into CASSSAQGLGAFF.

V is TRBV7-9 and J is TRBJ2-7; D is unresolved. The germline V gene has CDR1 SEHNR and CDR2 FQNEAQ (reference sequence). The V end was cut by 5 bases, the J end by 3 bases, with 23 bases between. The CDR3 has 17 amino acids. The CDR3 coding sequence is TGTGCCAGCAGCCGACCCCCCTCAAAGAGCGAGAGCTACGAGCAGTACTTC. Translated, it gives CASSRPPSKSESYEQYF. Complete variable domain (other parts from reference TRBV7-9 and TRBJ2-7): DTGVSQNPRHKITKRGQNVTFRCDPISEHNRLYWYRQTLGQGPEFLTYFQNEAQLEKSRLLSDRFSAERPKGSFSTLEIQRTEQGDSAMYLCASSRPPSKSESYEQYFGPGTRLTVT.

V usage is TRBV6-5 and J usage is TRBJ1-6; the D gene is possibly TRBD1 (5 bases). Looked up from germline, CDR1 is MNHEY and CDR2 is SVGAGI. The CDR3 contains 13 residues. Trimming pared 6 bases from V and 5 bases from J, leaving 8 bases between. The CDR3 is CASSLGHNSPLHF. CDR3 nucleotides: TGTGCCAGCAGCCTGGGGCATAATTCACCCCTCCACTTT.

The rearrangement joins TRBV6-4 to TRBJ2-1, with TRBD2 matching 8 bases. With V trimmed by 4 bases and J by 5 bases, 4 bases remained unmatched. Per germline, CDR1 MRHNA and CDR2 SNTAGT. The CDR3 is made up of 14 amino acids. CDR3 residues: CASSAGGAHNEQFF. DNA of the CDR3: TGTGCCAGCAGTGCCGGGGGGGCTCACAATGAGCAGTTCTTC.

This sequence joins TRBV27 and TRBJ1-1; no definite D call. V was clipped by 5 bases and J by 0 bases, with 13 bases between them. The V gene's germline CDR1 is MNHEY and CDR2 SMNVEV (reference sequence). The CDR3 runs 15 residues. The CDR3 DNA follows: TGTGCCAGCAGTACCCTGGACGGGGTGAACACTGAAGCTTTCTTT. It yields the protein CASSTLDGVNTEAFF.

The rearrangement joins TRBV29-1 to TRBJ1-2; TRBD1 agrees at 8 bases. Germline V gene data show CDR1 as SQVTM and CDR2 as ANQGSEA. The CDR3 consists of 15 residues. The junction had 11 bases not matched to a gene; V was cut back by 4 bases and J by 4 bases. The CDR3 DNA reads as TGCAGCGTTGGTCAGTCACAGGGGGTCACCTATGGCTACACCTTC. Translated: CSVGQSQGVTYGYTF.

The rearrangement links TRBV7-2 to TRBJ2-5, with D possibly matching TRBD2 (6 bases). V gave up 1 base and J gave up 7 bases, with 13 bases separating them. This CDR3 region has 14 residues. Germline values: CDR1 SGHTA, CDR2 FQGNSA. The chain's CDR3 is CASSLGGGVVTQYF. The CDR3 nucleotides read TGTGCCAGCAGCTTAGGCGGCGGGGTAGTGACCCAGTACTTC.

For this clone: This same CDR3 is encoded by further DNA sequences in the sample. V is TRBV9 and J is TRBJ2-5; D unclear. The V end was cut by 0 bases, the J end by 3 bases, with 6 bases between. The CDR3 totals 13 residues. The germline V gene encodes CDR1 SGDLS and CDR2 YYNGEE. DNA for the CDR3: TGTGCCAGCAGCGTAGCTCGGGAAGAGACCCAGTACTTC. Its protein is CASSVAREETQYF.

The CDR3 region is CASSVFSGGIGEQFF. CDR3 nucleotides: TGTGCCAGCAGCGTATTCTCGGGGGGGATAGGGGAGCAGTTCTTC. This chain connects TRBV9 to TRBJ2-1, with 8 positions matching TRBD2. This CDR3 comprises 15 residues. Germline CDR1 is SGDLS and CDR2 is YYNGEE. The J segment lost 10 bases and the V segment lost 1 base, leaving 10 bases of the junction unmatched.

In its sample, this clone was seen once. The rearrangement links TRBV27 to TRBJ2-3; 7 bases map to TRBD2. Germline V gene lookup returns CDR1 MNHEY and CDR2 SMNVEV (reference sequence). Trimming at V came to 7 bases and at J to 0 bases, leaving 10 bases not matched to a gene. This CDR3 is built from 16 residues. Here the CDR3 DNA reads TGTGCCAGCACCCAAGAAGGCGGGAGTAGCACAGATACGCAGTATTTT. Its protein product is CASTQEGGSSTDTQYF.

V is TRBV7-6 and J is TRBJ2-1, with D tentatively TRBD2 (6 bases). The V end lost 4 bases, the J end lost 5 bases, and 9 bases lay between the germline ends. Per the germline V gene, CDR1 is SGHVS and CDR2 is FNYEAQ. This CDR3 region has 13 residues. The CDR3: CASSWGENNEQFF. CDR3 DNA: TGTGCCAGCAGCTGGGGGGAGAACAATGAGCAGTTCTTC.

This chain joins TRBV28 and TRBJ1-3, with D maybe TRBD1 (6 bases). The V gene lost 7 bases and the J gene lost 1 base, with 11 bases spanning the gap. CDR1 and CDR2 from the germline V gene are MDHEN and SYDVKM. The length of the CDR3 is 14 residues. This CDR3 reads CASKRGWSGNTIYF. The CDR3 nucleotides read TGTGCCAGCAAGAGGGGGTGGTCTGGAAACACCATATATTTT. The full variable domain, completed using reference TRBV28 and TRBJ1-3, is DVKVTQSSRYLVKRTGEKVFLECVQDMDHENMFWYRQDPGLGLRLIYFSYDVKMKEKGDIPEGYSVSREKKERFSLILESASTNQTSMYLCASKRGWSGNTIYFGEGSWLTVV.